The 5 T cell receptor beta chains below were found in one sample sequenced in a study of blood T cell repertoires in COVID-19. Method: immunoSEQ multiplex PCR; TCRdb's copy keeps in-frame clones and lacks some. Among a few hundred thousand clones listed, around 85% were seen once. The sequenced sample was peripheral blood. The receptors stem from an elderly man with acute or convalescent COVID-19.

The chain recombines TRBV18 with TRBJ2-7, with TRBD1 as a possible D gene (6 bases). The CDR3 consists of 13 residues. Germline V gene lookup returns CDR1 KGHSH and CDR2 LQKENI. V was trimmed by 2 bases and J by 6 bases, leaving 11 bases between them. The CDR3 here is CASSPNPDSEQYF. Written as DNA, the CDR3 is TGTGCCAGCTCACCAAATCCGGACAGCGAGCAGTACTTC.

This CDR3 reads CATSRGGFYEQYF. The CDR3 DNA sequence: TGTGCCACCAGCAGAGGAGGATTTTACGAGCAGTACTTC. The genes are TRBV15 and TRBJ2-7; no clear D gene. V lost 1 base, J lost 4 bases, and 8 bases lay in between. Germline V lookup: CDR1 LNHNV, CDR2 YYDKDF (reference sequence). The CDR3 extends over 13 amino acids.

This clone was counted between two and nine times. The chain combines TRBV7-2 with TRBJ2-1; perhaps TRBD1 as D (6 bases). This CDR3 contains 16 residues. V was trimmed by 6 bases and J by 1 base, leaving 16 bases between them. Germline CDR1 reads SGHTA; CDR2 reads FQGNSA. The CDR3 loop reads CASRSQGRGSYNEQFF. CDR3 in DNA: TGTGCCAGCAGGTCACAGGGAAGGGGATCCTACAATGAGCAGTTCTTC.

The V and J genes are TRBV18 and TRBJ2-5, with D tentatively TRBD2 (6 bases). The CDR3 is made up of 16 amino acids. Trimming took 2 bases from V and 0 from J, leaving 13 bases between them. In germline, CDR1 is KGHSH, CDR2 LQKENI. The CDR3 DNA reads TGTGCCAGCTCACCATTGCGGGACTCCCACCAAGAGACCCAGTACTTC. It encodes CASSPLRDSHQETQYF.

The chain uses TRBV28 and TRBJ2-6; perhaps TRBD1 as D (6 bases). V lost 7 bases and J 0 bases, leaving 22 bases between the germline ends. Germline-derived CDR1 and CDR2 are MDHEN and SYDVKM. The length of the CDR3 is 19 residues. In DNA form, the CDR3 reads TGTGCCAGCAACCCCCGTCCCGGGACATCTAACTCTGGGGCCAACGTCCTGACTTTC. This codes for CASNPRPGTSNSGANVLTF.